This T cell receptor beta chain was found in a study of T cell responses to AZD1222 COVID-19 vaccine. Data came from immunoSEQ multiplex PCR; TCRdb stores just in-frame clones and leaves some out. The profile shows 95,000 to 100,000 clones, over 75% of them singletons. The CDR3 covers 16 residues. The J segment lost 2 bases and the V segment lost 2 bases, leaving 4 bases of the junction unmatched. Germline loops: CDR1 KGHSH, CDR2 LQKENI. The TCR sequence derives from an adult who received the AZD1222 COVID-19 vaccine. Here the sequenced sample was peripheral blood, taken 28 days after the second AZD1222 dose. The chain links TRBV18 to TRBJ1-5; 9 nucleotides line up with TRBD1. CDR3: CASSPTGGAGNQPQHF. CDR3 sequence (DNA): TGTGCCAGCTCACCAACAGGGGGCGCGGGCAATCAGCCCCAGCATTTT.